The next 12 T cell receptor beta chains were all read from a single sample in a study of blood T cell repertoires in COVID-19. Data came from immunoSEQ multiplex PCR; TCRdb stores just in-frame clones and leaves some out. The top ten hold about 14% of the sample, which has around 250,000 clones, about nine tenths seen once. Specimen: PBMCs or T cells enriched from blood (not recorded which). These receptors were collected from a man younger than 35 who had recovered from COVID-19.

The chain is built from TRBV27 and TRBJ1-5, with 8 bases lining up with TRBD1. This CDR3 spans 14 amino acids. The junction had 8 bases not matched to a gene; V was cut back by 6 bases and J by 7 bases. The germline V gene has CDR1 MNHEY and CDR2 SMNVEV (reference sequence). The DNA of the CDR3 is TGTGCCAGCAGGAGACAGGGGTCAGGGCAGCCCCAGCATTTT. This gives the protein CASRRQGSGQPQHF.

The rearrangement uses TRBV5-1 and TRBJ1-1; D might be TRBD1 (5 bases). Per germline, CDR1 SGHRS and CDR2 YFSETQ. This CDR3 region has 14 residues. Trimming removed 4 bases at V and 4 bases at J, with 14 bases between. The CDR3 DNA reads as TGCGCCAGCAGCCCCCAGGGCCGGAGCACTGAAGCTTTCTTT. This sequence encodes CASSPQGRSTEAFF.

As DNA, the CDR3 is TGTGCCAGCAGAGGGTCTAGCTTATACAATGAGCAGTTCTTC. This translates into CASRGSSLYNEQFF. This chain joins TRBV6-5 and TRBJ2-1, with D possibly matching TRBD2 (5 bases). The CDR3 sequence is 14 residues long. Trimming took off 6 bases at V and 4 bases at J, with 13 bases between the two ends. The germline V gene has CDR1 MNHEY and CDR2 SVGAGI.

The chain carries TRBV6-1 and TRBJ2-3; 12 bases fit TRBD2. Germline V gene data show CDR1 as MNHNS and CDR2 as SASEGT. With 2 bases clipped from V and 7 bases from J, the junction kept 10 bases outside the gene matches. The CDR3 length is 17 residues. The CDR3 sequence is CASSEPRTSGGRNTQYF. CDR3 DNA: TGTGCCAGCAGTGAACCCCGCACTAGCGGGGGGCGAAATACGCAGTATTTT.

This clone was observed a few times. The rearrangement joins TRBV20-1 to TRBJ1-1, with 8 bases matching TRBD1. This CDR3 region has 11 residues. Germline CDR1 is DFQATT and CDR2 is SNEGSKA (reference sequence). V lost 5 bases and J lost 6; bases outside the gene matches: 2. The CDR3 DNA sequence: TGCAGTGCTGGACAGGGCTCTGAAGCTTTCTTT. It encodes CSAGQGSEAFF.

The CDR3: CASRHQGDSSYEQYF. The CDR3 DNA reads as TGTGCCAGCAGACACCAGGGCGATAGCTCCTACGAGCAGTACTTC. The rearrangement uses TRBV2 and TRBJ2-7, with D perhaps TRBD1 (5 bases). CDR1 is SNHLY, CDR2 FYNNEI, per germline. V was shortened by 6 bases and J by 0 bases, with 15 bases between the two germline ends. The CDR3 length is 15 residues.

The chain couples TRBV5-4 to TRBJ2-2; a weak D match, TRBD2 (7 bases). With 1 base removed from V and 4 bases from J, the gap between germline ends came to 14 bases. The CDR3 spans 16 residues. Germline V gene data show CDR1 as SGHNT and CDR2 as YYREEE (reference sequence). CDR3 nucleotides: TGTGCCAGCAGCTTGTTGGGGGGGCTCGTCACCGGGGAGCTGTTTTTT. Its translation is CASSLLGGLVTGELFF.

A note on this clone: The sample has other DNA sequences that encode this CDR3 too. CDR3 bases: TGTGCCAGCAGCTTAGGAAGGGGGTACGAGCAGTACTTC. Translating it yields CASSLGRGYEQYF. The chain has TRBV7-9 and TRBJ2-7; possible D gene TRBD1, 6 bases. V lost 1 base to trimming and J lost 4 bases, with 8 bases between them. Looked up from germline, CDR1 is SEHNR and CDR2 is FQNEAQ (reference sequence). The length of the CDR3 is 13 residues.

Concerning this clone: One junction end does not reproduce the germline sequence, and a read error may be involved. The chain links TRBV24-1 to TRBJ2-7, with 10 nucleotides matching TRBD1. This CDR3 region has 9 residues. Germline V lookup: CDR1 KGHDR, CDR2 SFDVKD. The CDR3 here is CAPRGQGDF. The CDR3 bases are TGTGCCCCTCGAGGACAGGGGGACTTC.

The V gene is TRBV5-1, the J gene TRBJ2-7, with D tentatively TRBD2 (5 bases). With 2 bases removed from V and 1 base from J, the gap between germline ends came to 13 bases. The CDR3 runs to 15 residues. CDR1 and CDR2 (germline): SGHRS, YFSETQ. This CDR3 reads CASSLSPGLSYEQYF. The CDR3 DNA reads TGCGCCAGCAGCTTATCCCCGGGGTTATCCTACGAGCAGTACTTC.

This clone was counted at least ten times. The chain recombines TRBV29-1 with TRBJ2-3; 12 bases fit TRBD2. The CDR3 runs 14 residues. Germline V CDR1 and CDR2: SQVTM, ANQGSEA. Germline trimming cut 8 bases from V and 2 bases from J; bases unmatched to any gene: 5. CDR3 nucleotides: TGCAGCTTTCTAGCGGGAGGGCCCACAGATACGCAGTATTTT. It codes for CSFLAGGPTDTQYF.

CDR3 nucleotides: TGTGCCAGTAGTCCCAGTCTAAACGGGGGATTATATGGCTACACCTTC. Its translation is CASSPSLNGGLYGYTF. V is TRBV19 and J is TRBJ1-2; tentatively, D is TRBD1 (5 bases). Germline V CDR1 and CDR2: LNHDA, SQIVND (reference sequence). Trimming took off 5 bases at V and 5 bases at J, with 21 bases between the two ends. CDR3 size: 16 residues. The variable domain in full, completed from reference TRBV19 and TRBJ1-2, reads DGGITQSPKYLFRKEGQNVTLSCEQNLNHDAMYWYRQDPGQGLRLIYYSQIVNDFQKGDIAEGYSVSREKKESFPLTVTSAQKNPTAFYLCASSPSLNGGLYGYTFGSGTRLTVV.